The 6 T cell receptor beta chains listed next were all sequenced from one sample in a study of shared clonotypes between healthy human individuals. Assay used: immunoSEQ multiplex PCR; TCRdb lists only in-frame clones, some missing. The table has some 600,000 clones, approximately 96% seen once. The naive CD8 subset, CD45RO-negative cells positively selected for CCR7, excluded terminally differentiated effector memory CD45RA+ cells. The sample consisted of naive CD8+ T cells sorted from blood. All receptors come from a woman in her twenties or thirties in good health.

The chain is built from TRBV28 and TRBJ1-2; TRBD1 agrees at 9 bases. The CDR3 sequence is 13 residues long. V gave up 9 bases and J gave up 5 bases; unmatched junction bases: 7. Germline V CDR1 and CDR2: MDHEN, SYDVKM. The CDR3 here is CASSWDREYGYTF. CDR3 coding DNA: TGTGCCAGTTCCTGGGACAGGGAATATGGCTACACCTTC.

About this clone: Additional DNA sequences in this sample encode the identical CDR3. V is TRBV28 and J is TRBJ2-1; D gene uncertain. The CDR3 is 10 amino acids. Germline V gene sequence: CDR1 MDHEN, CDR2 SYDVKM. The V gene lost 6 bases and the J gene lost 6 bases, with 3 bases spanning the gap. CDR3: CASSLNEQFF. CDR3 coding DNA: TGTGCCAGCAGCCTCAATGAGCAGTTCTTC.

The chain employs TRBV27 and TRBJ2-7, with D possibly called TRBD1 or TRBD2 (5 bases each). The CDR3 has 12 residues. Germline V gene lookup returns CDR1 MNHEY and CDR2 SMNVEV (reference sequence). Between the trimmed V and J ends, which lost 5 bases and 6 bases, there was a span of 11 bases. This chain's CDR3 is CASSTYGAEQYF. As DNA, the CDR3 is TGTGCCAGCAGTACTTACGGGGCCGAGCAGTACTTC.

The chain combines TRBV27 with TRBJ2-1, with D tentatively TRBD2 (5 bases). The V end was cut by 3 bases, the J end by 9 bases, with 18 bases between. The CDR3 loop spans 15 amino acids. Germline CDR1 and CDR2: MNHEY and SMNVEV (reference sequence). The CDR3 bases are TGTGCCAGCAGTTTGTTATTTCGCCTTGGAGGTGAGCAGTTCTTC. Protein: CASSLLFRLGGEQFF.

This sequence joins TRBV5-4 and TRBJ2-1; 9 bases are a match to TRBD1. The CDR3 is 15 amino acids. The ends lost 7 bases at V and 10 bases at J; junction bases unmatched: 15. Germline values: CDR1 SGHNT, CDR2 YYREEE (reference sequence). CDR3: CASWRAGTGNSEQFF. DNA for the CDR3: TGTGCCAGCTGGAGAGCCGGGACAGGGAACAGCGAGCAGTTCTTC.

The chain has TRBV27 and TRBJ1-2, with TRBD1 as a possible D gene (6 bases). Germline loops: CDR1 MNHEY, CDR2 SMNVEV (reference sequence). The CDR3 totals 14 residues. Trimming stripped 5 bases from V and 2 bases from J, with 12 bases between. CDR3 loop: CASSPTTGNYGYTF. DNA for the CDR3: TGTGCCAGCAGTCCGACGACAGGCAACTATGGCTACACCTTC.